This TCR beta chain was captured in a study of T cell changes during pregnancy in multiple sclerosis. Germline V gene data show CDR1 as LNHDA and CDR2 as SQIVND (reference sequence). CDR3 length equals 16 residues. V was cut by 4 bases and J by 8 bases, with 21 bases left in between. The repertoire was sequenced with immunoSEQ multiplex PCR; TCRdb's copy has only in-frame clones and lacks some. The sample has about 75,000 clones; approximately 90% are singletons. The sequence was collected from a female donor with multiple sclerosis, enrolled in a pregnancy study. Specimen: CD4+ T cells from peripheral blood mononuclear cells, collected before pregnancy. This chain links TRBV19 with TRBJ2-1; tentative D call: TRBD2 (6 bases). CDR3 DNA: TGTGCCAGTAGTAAAAAACGGGGACTGGCAAGCGATGAGCAGTTCTTC. This gives the protein CASSKKRGLASDEQFF. Using reference TRBV19 and TRBJ2-1 for the parts outside the CDR3, the full variable domain is DGGITQSPKYLFRKEGQNVTLSCEQNLNHDAMYWYRQDPGQGLRLIYYSQIVNDFQKGDIAEGYSVSREKKESFPLTVTSAQKNPTAFYLCASSKKRGLASDEQFFGPGTRLTVL.